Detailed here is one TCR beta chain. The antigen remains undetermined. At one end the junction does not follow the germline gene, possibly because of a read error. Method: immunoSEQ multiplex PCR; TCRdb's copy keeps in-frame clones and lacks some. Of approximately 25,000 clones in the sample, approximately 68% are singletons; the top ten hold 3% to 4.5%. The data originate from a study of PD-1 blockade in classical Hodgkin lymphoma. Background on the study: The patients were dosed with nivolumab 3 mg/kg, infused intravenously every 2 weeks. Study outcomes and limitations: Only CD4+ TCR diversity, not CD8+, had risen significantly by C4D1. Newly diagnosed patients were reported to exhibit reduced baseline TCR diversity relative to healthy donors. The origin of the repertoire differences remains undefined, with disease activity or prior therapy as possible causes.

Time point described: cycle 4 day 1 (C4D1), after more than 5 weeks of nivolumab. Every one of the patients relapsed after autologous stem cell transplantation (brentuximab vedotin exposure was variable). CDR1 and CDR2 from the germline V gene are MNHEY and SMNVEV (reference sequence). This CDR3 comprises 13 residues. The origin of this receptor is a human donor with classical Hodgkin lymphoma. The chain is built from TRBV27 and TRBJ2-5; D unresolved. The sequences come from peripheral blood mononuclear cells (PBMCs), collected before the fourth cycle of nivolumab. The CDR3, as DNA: TGTGCCAGCAGTTTCGTCCCCTCTGAGAGCCAGTACTTC. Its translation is CASSFVPSESQYF.